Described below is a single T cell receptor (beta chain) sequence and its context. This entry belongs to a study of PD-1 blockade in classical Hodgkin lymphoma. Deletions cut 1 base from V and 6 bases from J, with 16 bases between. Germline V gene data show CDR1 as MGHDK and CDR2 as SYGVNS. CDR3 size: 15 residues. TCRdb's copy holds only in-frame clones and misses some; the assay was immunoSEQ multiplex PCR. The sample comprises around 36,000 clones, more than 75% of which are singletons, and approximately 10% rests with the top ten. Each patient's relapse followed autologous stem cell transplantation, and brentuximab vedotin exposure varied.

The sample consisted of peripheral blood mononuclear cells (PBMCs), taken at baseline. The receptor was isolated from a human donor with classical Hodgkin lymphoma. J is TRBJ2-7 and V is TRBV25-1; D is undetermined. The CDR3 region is CASSECHVLNCEQYF. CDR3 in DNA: TGTGCCAGCAGTGAATGTCATGTTTTGAACTGCGAGCAGTACTTC.